This record covers a single TCR beta chain. Trimming removed 2 bases from V and 0 bases from J, with 14 bases in between. Germline assignment: CDR1 LGHDT and CDR2 YNNKEL (reference sequence). CDR3 length equals 18 residues. This specimen belongs to a study of blood T cell repertoires in COVID-19. TCRdb's copy holds only in-frame clones and misses some; the assay was immunoSEQ multiplex PCR. The sample includes about 250,000 clones, 90% of them seen just once. The source is a woman aged 55-70 years with COVID-19, enrolled during active disease. This rearrangement joins TRBV3-1 (or the pseudogene TRBV3-2) to TRBJ2-6; no definite D call. Material for sequencing was peripheral blood. The CDR3 region is CASSQPPGLFSGANVLTF. The CDR3, as DNA: TGTGCCAGCAGCCAACCCCCAGGCTTATTCTCTGGGGCCAACGTCCTGACTTTC.